The T cell receptor beta chain described here comes from a study of T cells in Graves' hyperthyroidism and ophthalmopathy. Researchers took RNA transcripts and amplified the TCR beta CDR3 regions from them. Initially, a first-round RT-PCR of the TCR CDR3 employed the HTBI primer set. TCRdb called the multiplex PCR reads again in MiXCR, with one record for every CDR3 protein. The repertoire holds roughly 500,000 distinct CDR3 sequences, with approximately 25% as singletons. This clonotype has a count of ten or more. Thyroid ultrasound, orbital computed tomography, clinical symptoms, and serum thyroxine and TRAb underpinned diagnoses. This CDR3 is 15 amino acids long. Germline V lookup: CDR1 SNHLY, CDR2 FYNNEI. Trimming at V came to 6 bases and at J to 3 bases, leaving 7 bases not matched to a gene.

Sequencing used blood. The chain has TRBV2 and TRBJ2-7; TRBD1 aligns across 11 bases. This clonotype originated in a woman aged 25 to 45 with Graves' ophthalmopathy. CDR3 sequence reads: CASRQTGQGVYEQYF. The CDR3 DNA sequence: TGTGCCAGCAGGCAGACGGGACAGGGGGTCTACGAGCAGTACTTC.